This T cell receptor beta chain was retrieved from a study of metastatic and nonmetastatic thyroid tumors. Study background: Where malignant and benign thyroid patients were concerned, repertoires were compared across blood and tumor or nodule tissue.

With regard to this clone: Its antigen is as yet unknown. Germline is not matched at one junction end, which may reflect a read error.

Germline V CDR1 and CDR2: MNHEY, SVGEGT. The CDR3 has 12 residues. Treatment of any kind had been given to no patient before thyroid surgery. General study findings and limits: As reported, TCR beta diversity in blood and tumor was significantly higher in malignant thyroid tumors than in benign nodules.

Authors' methods: Clinicopathological groups supplied CDR3 differences that were used to build a distant-metastasis classifier for papillary thyroid cancer. TCRdb re-processed the PCR reads through MiXCR. In this record, the V and J calls reflect TCRdb's handling and not the investigators' own analysis. The data hold around 42,000 clones, with roughly an eighth observed a single time. The J gene is TRBJ1-2, the V gene TRBV6-2 or TRBV6-3; 8 bases align to TRBD1. The source material was blood. The sequence derives from a male donor with papillary thyroid cancer or a benign thyroid nodule (not recorded which). Some clones in this sample may be carry-over from other donors' samples. CDR3 sequence reads: CASRGQGFGYAF. In DNA, the CDR3 is TGTGCCAGCAGAGGACAGGGTTTTGGCTACGCCTTC.